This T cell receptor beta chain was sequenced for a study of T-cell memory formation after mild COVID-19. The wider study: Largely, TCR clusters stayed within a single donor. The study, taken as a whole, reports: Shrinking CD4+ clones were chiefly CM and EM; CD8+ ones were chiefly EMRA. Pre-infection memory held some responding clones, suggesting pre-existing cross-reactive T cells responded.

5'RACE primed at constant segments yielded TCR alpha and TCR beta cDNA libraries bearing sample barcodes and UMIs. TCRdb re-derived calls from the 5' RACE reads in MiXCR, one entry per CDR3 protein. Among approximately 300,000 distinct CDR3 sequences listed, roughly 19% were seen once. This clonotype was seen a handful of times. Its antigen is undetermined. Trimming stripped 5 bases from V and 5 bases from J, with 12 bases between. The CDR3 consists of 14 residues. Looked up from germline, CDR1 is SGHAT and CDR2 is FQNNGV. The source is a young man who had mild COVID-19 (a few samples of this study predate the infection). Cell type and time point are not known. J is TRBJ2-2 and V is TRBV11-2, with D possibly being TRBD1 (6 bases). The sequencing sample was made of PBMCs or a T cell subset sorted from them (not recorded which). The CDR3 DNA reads TGTGCCAGCAGCCCCTCACAGGGAACCGGGGAGCTGTTTTTT. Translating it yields CASSPSQGTGELFF.